Sequencing of this T cell receptor beta chain was carried out in a study of immune cell composition in non-small cell lung cancer. Study overall: Lung adenocarcinoma or squamous carcinoma made up most tumours. Study findings and constraints: Adenocarcinomas with higher top tumour-associated clone frequency had more reactive TILs. Roughly 80% of squamous and around a third of adenocarcinoma cases had tumour-associated clones >0.5%.

This clone is categorized as large (0.1 to 1%). No antigen is known for it. Germline CDR1 reads MNHNY; CDR2 reads SVGAGI (reference sequence). The ends lost 2 bases at V and 3 bases at J; junction bases unmatched: 6. The CDR3 is 15 amino acids. Genomic DNA came from frozen unsorted single-cell suspensions. Sequencing used immunoSEQ multiplex PCR; TCRdb keeps in-frame clones, though not all of them. Of roughly 3,400 clones in the sample, about 80% were seen once. V gene TRBV6-6 combines with J gene TRBJ1-2; 7 bases are shared with TRBD1. The TCR sequence derives from a human donor with non-small cell lung cancer. The sample consisted of lung tumor tissue. CDR3 sequence (DNA): TGTGCCAGCAGTTACACCCGAGGGACAGACTATGGCTACACCTTC. It codes for CASSYTRGTDYGYTF.